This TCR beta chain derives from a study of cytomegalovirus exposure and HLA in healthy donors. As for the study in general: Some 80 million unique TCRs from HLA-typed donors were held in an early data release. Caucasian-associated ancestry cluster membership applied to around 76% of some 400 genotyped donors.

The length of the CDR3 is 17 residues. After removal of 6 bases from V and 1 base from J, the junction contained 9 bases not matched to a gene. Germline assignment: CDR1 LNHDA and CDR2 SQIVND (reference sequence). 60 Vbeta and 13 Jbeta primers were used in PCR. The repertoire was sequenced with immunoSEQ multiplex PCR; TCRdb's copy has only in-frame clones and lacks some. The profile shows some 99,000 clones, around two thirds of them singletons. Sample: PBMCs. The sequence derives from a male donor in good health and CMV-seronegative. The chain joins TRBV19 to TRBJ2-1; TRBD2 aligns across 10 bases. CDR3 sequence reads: CASSGWLAGESYNEQFF. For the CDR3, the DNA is TGTGCCAGTAGCGGTTGGCTAGCGGGAGAATCCTACAATGAGCAGTTCTTC. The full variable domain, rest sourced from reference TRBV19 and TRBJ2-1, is DGGITQSPKYLFRKEGQNVTLSCEQNLNHDAMYWYRQDPGQGLRLIYYSQIVNDFQKGDIAEGYSVSREKKESFPLTVTSAQKNPTAFYLCASSGWLAGESYNEQFFGPGTRLTVL.